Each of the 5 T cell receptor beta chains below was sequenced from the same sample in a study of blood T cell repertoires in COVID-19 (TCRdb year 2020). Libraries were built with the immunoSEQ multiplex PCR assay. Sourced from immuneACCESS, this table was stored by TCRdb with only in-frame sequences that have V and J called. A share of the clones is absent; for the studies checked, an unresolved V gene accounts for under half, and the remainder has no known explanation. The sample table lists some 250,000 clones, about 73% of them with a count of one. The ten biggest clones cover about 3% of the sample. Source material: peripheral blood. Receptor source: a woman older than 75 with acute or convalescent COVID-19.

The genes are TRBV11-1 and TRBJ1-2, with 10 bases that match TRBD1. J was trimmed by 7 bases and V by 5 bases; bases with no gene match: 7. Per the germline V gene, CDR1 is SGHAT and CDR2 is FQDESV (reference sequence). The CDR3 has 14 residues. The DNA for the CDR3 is TGTGCCAGCAGCGGAACCGGGACAGGGGTTGGCTACACCTTC. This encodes CASSGTGTGVGYTF.

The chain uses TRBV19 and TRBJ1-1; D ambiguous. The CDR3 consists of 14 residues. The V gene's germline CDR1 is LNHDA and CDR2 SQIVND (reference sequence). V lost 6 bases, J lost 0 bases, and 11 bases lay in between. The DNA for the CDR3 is TGTGCCAGTAGCATGAATGCAGTGAACACTGAAGCTTTCTTT. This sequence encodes CASSMNAVNTEAFF.

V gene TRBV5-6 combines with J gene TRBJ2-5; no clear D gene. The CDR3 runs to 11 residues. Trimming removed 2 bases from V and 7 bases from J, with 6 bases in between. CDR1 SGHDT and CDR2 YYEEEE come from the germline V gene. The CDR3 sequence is CASSLYGTQYF. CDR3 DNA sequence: TGTGCCAGCAGCTTATACGGGACCCAGTACTTC.

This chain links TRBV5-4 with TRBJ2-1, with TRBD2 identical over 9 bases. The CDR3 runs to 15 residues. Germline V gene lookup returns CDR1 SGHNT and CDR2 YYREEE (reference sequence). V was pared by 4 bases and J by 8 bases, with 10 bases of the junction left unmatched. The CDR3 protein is CASSPSGGRWDEQFF. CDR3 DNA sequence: TGTGCCAGCAGCCCGAGCGGGGGGAGGTGGGATGAGCAGTTCTTC. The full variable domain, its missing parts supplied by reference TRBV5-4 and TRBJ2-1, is ETGVTQSPTHLIKTRGQQVTLRCSSQSGHNTVSWYQQALGQGPQFIFQYYREEENGRGNFPPRFSGLQFPNYSSELNVNALELDDSALYLCASSPSGGRWDEQFFGPGTRLTVL.

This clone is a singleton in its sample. The CDR3 reads CASSQQENTEAFF. The CDR3 nucleotides are TGTGCCAGCAGTCAACAGGAGAACACTGAAGCTTTCTTT. This chain connects TRBV12-3 or TRBV12-4 to TRBJ1-1, with a tentative D call TRBD1 (5 bases). V was cut by 5 bases and J by 1 base, with 8 bases left in between. CDR3 length: 13 amino acids.